The present entry profiles one T cell receptor (beta chain) with its context. TCRdb ran MiXCR on the reads and lists one entry per CDR3 protein. The table shows roughly 760,000 distinct CDR3 sequences, with 35% to 45% occurring only once. This record comes from a study of T cell repertoires in cytomegalovirus infection. Study information: Both CMV infection and a matching HLA type were indicated by public TCR beta signatures.

Germline assignment: CDR1 DFQATT and CDR2 SNEGSKA (reference sequence). The length of the CDR3 is 14 residues. Deletions cut 3 bases from V and 5 bases from J, with 17 bases between. Source material: PBMCs. The sequence derives from a human donor in good health (CMV status not recorded). Some clones in this sample may be carry-over from other donors' samples. V gene TRBV20-1 combines with J gene TRBJ2-7; no reliable D call. The CDR3 nucleotides are TGCAGTGCTAGTCTTTCGGGTAGGGCCAACGAGCAGTACTTC. Translation gives CSASLSGRANEQYF.